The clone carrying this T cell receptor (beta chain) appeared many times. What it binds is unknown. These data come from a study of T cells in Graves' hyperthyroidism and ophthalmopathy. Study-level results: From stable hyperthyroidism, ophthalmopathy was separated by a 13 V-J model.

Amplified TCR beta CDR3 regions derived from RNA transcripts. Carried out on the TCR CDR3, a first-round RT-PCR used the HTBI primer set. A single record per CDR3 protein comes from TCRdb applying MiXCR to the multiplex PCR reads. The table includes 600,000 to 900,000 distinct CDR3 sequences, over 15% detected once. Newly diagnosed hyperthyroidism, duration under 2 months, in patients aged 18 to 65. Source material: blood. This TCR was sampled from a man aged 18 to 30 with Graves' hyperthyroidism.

The CDR3 loop is CASSEPFEETQYF. CDR3 DNA: TGTGCCAGCAGTGAACCCTTTGAAGAGACCCAGTACTTC. The V call is TRBV2, the J call TRBJ2-5, with D unresolved. This CDR3 has 13 residues. CDR1 and CDR2 from the germline V gene are SNHLY and FYNNEI. Trimming took 2 bases from V and 3 from J, leaving 7 bases between them. Variable domain in full (rest from reference TRBV2 and TRBJ2-5): EPEVTQTPSHQVTQMGQEVILRCVPISNHLYFYWYRQILGQKVEFLVSFYNNEISEKSEIFDDQFSVERPDGSNFTLKIRSTKLEDSAMYFCASSEPFEETQYFGPGTRLLVL.